This section outlines one T cell receptor beta chain sequence together with its context. The count of this clone is one. Its cognate antigen has yet to be identified. Within one base of it there is no much larger clone, and no base qualities were kept. The CDR3, cysteine through phenylalanine, is 15 amino acids long. Only CDR3 DNA remains: 45 bases, in frame from the first base. Trimming removed 3 bases from V and 6 bases from J, leaving 16 bases between the germline ends. The germline V gene encodes CDR1 SGHDT and CDR2 YYEEEE. The sample belongs to a study of cytomegalovirus exposure and HLA in healthy donors (dated by TCRdb to 2017 to 2019). About the investigation overall: According to a later analysis, one platform produced both the 120 validation repertoires and the 730 or so repertoires of the first cohort. The study aimed to test whether signatures of past pathogen exposure could be identified by cataloging public T cell receptors. A separate validation cohort of about 110 different subjects was used in addition to the 666-subject first cohort. To predict cytomegalovirus infection status, the study brought together high-throughput TCR immunosequencing, statistical association of individual TCRs with disease status, and machine learning. Study-wide conclusions, independent of this receptor: According to the authors, the approach could potentially be generalized to other disease states and immunological phenotypes. While some public TCRs were present in many individuals, most TCR sequences turned up only very rarely across donors. In the study, 150 to 200 TCR beta chains were listed as associated with cytomegalovirus. All 120 or so repertoires were used to score co-occurrence in the validation cohort in a later analysis, because that analysis had no HLA typing for the cohort. Of the cluster scores, 90% to 95% were above 0 in a later analysis, which found that TCRs clustered in the first cohort also tended to co-occur in the approximately 130 validation repertoires. Cytomegalovirus status was reported to be diagnosed by the classifier with high specificity and sensitivity in both the original and validation cohorts. In vitro tests confirmed that a few of the cytomegalovirus-associated TCR beta chains recognize cytomegalovirus antigens.

Preparation of the library involved the immunoSEQ multiplex PCR assay. Under the source paper's analysis protocol: A statistical classification framework was built to diagnose cytomegalovirus status from the catalog of TCR beta chain sequences. TCRdb stores this immuneACCESS table with in-frame sequences only. Part of the clones is absent; in the studies checked, under half of the shortfall reflects unresolved V genes, and no reason is known for the rest. For V, J and clone size, that table is used; D and trimming come from the DNA. This sample lists about 360,000 clones; more than 80% were detected once. The ten largest clones add up to under 0.9% of the sample. The donors were included in the validation cohort of approximately 130 subjects, a group kept apart from the roughly 670-subject first cohort.

The V and J segments used are TRBV5-6 and TRBJ2-1; matching of 6 bases hints at TRBD1 as the D gene. Sequences were obtained from PBMCs. The TCR originated in a woman between 18 and 29 years old in good health and CMV-seronegative. The nucleotide sequence is given as TGTGCCAGCAGCTCCTCAGGGGCTCCTGGCAATGAGCAGTTCTTC. It encodes CASSSSGAPGNEQFF.